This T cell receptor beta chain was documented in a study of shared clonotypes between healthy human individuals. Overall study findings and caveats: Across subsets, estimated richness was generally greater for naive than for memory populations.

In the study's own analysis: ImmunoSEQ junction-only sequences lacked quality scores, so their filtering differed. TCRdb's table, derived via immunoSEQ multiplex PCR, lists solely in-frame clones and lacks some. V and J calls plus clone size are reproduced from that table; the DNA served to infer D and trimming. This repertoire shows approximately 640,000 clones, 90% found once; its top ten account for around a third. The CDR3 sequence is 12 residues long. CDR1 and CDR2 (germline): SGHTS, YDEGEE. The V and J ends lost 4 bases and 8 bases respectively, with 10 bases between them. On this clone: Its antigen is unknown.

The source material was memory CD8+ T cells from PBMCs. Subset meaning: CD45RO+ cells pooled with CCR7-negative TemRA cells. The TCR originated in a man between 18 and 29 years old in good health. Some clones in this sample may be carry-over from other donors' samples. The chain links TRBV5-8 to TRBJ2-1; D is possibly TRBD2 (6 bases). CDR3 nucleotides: TGTGCCAGCAGCCCAGCGGGCTATGAGCAGTTCTTC. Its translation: CASSPAGYEQFF.